The entry that follows covers one T cell receptor beta chain sequence. The antigen is unknown. This entry is derived from a study of shared clonotypes between healthy human individuals. Naive CD8 cells lacked CD45RO, underwent positive selection for CCR7 and left out terminally differentiated effector memory CD45RA+ cells. Splitting of each subset's genomic DNA was done evenly across several immunoSEQ plates. Assay used: immunoSEQ multiplex PCR; TCRdb lists only in-frame clones, some missing. The sample lists about 2.1 million clones; 85% to 95% were seen once. Study-wide points: Clonotypes not shared had lower generation probabilities than those common to all four donors.

V dropped 5 bases and J dropped 0; count of bases not matched to a gene: 4. Germline values: CDR1 PRHDT, CDR2 FYEKMQ (reference sequence). The CDR3 contains 14 residues. The receptor's source is a man between 18 and 29 years old in good health. Some clones in this sample may be carry-over from other donors' samples. J is TRBJ2-7 and V is TRBV13; 7 bases agree with TRBD1. Sequenced sample: naive CD8+ T cells from PBMCs. The CDR3 reads CASSRGQSSYEQYF. In nucleotides, the CDR3 is TGTGCCAGCAGCCGGGGACAGAGCTCCTACGAGCAGTACTTC.